Below, 3 T cell receptor beta chains from the same sample are listed, as sequenced in a study of blood T cell repertoires in COVID-19. Profiling relied on immunoSEQ multiplex PCR, and the TCRdb table lists in-frame clones only, not all of them. The table shows 90,000 to 120,000 clones, with approximately 84% occurring only once. Input material: peripheral blood. These receptors were obtained from a human donor in a cohort sampled during active COVID-19.

The chain links TRBV19 to TRBJ2-1; TRBD2 agrees at 10 bases. Germline CDR1 reads LNHDA; CDR2 reads SQIVND (reference sequence). V dropped 1 base and J dropped 4; count of bases not matched to a gene: 4. The CDR3 runs to 16 residues. CDR3 protein: CASSIVGTSEYNEQFF. The CDR3 bases are TGTGCCAGTAGTATAGTAGGGACTAGCGAATACAATGAGCAGTTCTTC.

The chain employs TRBV30 and TRBJ2-3; perhaps TRBD2 as D (5 bases). The CDR3 has 13 amino acids. Germline values: CDR1 GTSNPN, CDR2 SVGIG (reference sequence). V was shortened by 4 bases and J by 2 bases, with 10 bases between the two germline ends. DNA for the CDR3: TGTGCCTGGACGCCGGGGTTCACAGATACGCAGTATTTT. Translation gives CAWTPGFTDTQYF.

The chain carries TRBV6-6 and TRBJ2-1; 16 nucleotides agree with TRBD2. V trimming: 6 bases; J trimming: 2 bases; junction bases outside the gene matches: 1. The germline V gene encodes CDR1 MNHNY and CDR2 SVGAGI (reference sequence). The CDR3 spans 16 residues. The CDR3 DNA follows: TGTGCCAGCAGGGGACTAGCGGGAGGGCCCTACAATGAGCAGTTCTTC. It translates to CASRGLAGGPYNEQFF.